The 9 T cell receptor beta chains in this list originate from one sample, sequenced in a study of tumor-infiltrating lymphocytes in primary liver carcinoma (dated by TCRdb to 2017 to 2019). TCRdb lists the instrument as Illumina HiSeq 2500. A constant-region primer and ProtoScript II reverse transcriptase were used to reverse-transcribe TCRbeta-specific cDNA from around 540 ng total RNA. Three nested multiplex PCR rounds, following a slightly modified ARM-PCR procedure, were used to build the TCRbeta libraries. Each of the first two PCR rounds ran for roughly 9 cycles using multiplex TRBV1-TRBV30 forward primers together with a Cbeta reverse primer. Through fastp at Q25 and MiXCR, TCRdb rebuilt clones from the public reads, retaining in-frame beta chains. CDR3 protein sequences are deduplicated, and each keeps its most common genes and DNA. This sample is represented by some 190,000 distinct CDR3 sequences; about 55% of them were singletons. Of the sample, 70% to 80% is held by the ten largest clones.

Blood RNA was extracted from unsorted whole blood with TRIzol reagent; germline DNA came from the DNeasy Blood & Tissue kit. The specimen was peripheral blood. The receptors were sampled from a middle-aged man with primary liver carcinoma and hepatitis B virus infection.

The chain has TRBV10-1 and TRBJ2-4; TRBD2 agrees at 7 bases. V was clipped by 7 bases and J by 9 bases; unmatched bases: 9. Looked up from germline, CDR1 is WNHNN and CDR2 is SYGVQD (reference sequence). This CDR3 has 13 residues. CDR3 in amino acids: CASTEDPGGIQYF. The CDR3 nucleotides read TGCGCCAGCACTGAAGATCCGGGGGGCATTCAGTACTTC.

The J gene is TRBJ1-6, the V gene TRBV10-3; the D gene is possibly TRBD1 (6 bases). This CDR3 is 17 amino acids long. V shed 6 bases and J shed 1 base, with 16 bases lying between them. Germline V lookup: CDR1 ENHRY, CDR2 SYGVKD. The CDR3 region is CAIRATGGGSYNSPLHF. The CDR3 region has the DNA TGTGCCATCAGAGCTACGGGGGGCGGGTCCTATAATTCACCCCTCCACTTT.

J is TRBJ1-1 and V is TRBV6-5; no definite D call. Germline CDR1 is MNHEY and CDR2 is SVGAGI. V lost 0 bases and J 4 bases, leaving 9 bases between the germline ends. The CDR3 spans 14 residues. The CDR3 sequence: CASSYSRESTEAFF. CDR3 sequence (DNA): TGTGCCAGCAGTTACTCGAGAGAGAGCACTGAAGCTTTCTTT.

The chain uses TRBV14 and TRBJ2-7; tentatively, D is TRBD2 (5 bases). The CDR3 extends over 15 amino acids. The V gene's germline CDR1 is SGHDN and CDR2 FVKESK. V was clipped by 0 bases and J by 2 bases, with 11 bases between them. CDR3 nucleotides: TGTGCCAGCAGCCAAGAAAGAGGGTATGCCTACGAGCAGTACTTC. This translates into CASSQERGYAYEQYF.

This clonotype appeared once. An end of the junction differs from the germline gene, which may be a read error. V and J are TRBV11-2 and TRBJ2-1; 7 bases fit TRBD2. Germline-derived CDR1 and CDR2 are SGHAT and FQNNGV. CDR3 length: 16 amino acids. As DNA, the CDR3 is TGTGCCAGCAGCTTGGATATCGGACTAGTCGTGGATGAGAAGTTCTTC. It encodes CASSLDIGLVVDEKFF.

This clonotype was seen a few times. The chain is built from TRBV11-2 and TRBJ2-1, with D tentatively TRBD2 (5 bases). Trimming removed 6 bases at V and 7 bases at J, with 16 bases between. The CDR3 spans 14 residues. CDR1 is SGHAT and CDR2 is FQNNGV in the germline V gene. The CDR3 loop reads CASSSEGPGNEQFF. CDR3 DNA sequence: TGTGCCAGCAGTTCAGAGGGCCCTGGTAATGAGCAGTTCTTC.

Turning to this clonotype: The junction shows a germline mismatch at one end, possibly a read error. This chain joins TRBV29-1 and TRBJ1-1, with D perhaps matching TRBD1 (6 bases). Germline V gene data show CDR1 as SQVTM and CDR2 as ANQGSEA. This CDR3 has 12 residues. The CDR3: CSVGQMNTEAFF. The CDR3 region has the DNA TGCAGTGTTGGACAGATGAACACTGAAGCTTTCTTT.

On this clonotype: This may be a read error: a much more frequent sequence differs by one nucleotide. The chain is built from TRBV7-8 and TRBJ2-1, with TRBD2 identical over 15 bases. Trimming cost V 4 bases and J 10 bases; bases outside gene matches: 2. This CDR3 comprises 14 residues. Germline V gene sequence: CDR1 SGHVS, CDR2 FQNEAQ. In DNA, the CDR3 is TGTGCCAGCAGCTCCGGACTAGCGGGAGGGGAGCAGTTCTTC. Its protein product is CASSSGLAGGEQFF.

This clonotype was counted a few times. This rearrangement joins TRBV6-1 to TRBJ2-1; 8 bases are shared with TRBD2. Trimming at V came to 8 bases and at J to 2 bases, leaving 5 bases not matched to a gene. This CDR3 comprises 14 residues. Germline lookup yields CDR1 MNHNS and CDR2 SASEGT. The CDR3: CASGSGSTYNEQFF. The CDR3 DNA sequence: TGTGCCAGCGGAAGCGGGAGTACCTACAATGAGCAGTTCTTC.